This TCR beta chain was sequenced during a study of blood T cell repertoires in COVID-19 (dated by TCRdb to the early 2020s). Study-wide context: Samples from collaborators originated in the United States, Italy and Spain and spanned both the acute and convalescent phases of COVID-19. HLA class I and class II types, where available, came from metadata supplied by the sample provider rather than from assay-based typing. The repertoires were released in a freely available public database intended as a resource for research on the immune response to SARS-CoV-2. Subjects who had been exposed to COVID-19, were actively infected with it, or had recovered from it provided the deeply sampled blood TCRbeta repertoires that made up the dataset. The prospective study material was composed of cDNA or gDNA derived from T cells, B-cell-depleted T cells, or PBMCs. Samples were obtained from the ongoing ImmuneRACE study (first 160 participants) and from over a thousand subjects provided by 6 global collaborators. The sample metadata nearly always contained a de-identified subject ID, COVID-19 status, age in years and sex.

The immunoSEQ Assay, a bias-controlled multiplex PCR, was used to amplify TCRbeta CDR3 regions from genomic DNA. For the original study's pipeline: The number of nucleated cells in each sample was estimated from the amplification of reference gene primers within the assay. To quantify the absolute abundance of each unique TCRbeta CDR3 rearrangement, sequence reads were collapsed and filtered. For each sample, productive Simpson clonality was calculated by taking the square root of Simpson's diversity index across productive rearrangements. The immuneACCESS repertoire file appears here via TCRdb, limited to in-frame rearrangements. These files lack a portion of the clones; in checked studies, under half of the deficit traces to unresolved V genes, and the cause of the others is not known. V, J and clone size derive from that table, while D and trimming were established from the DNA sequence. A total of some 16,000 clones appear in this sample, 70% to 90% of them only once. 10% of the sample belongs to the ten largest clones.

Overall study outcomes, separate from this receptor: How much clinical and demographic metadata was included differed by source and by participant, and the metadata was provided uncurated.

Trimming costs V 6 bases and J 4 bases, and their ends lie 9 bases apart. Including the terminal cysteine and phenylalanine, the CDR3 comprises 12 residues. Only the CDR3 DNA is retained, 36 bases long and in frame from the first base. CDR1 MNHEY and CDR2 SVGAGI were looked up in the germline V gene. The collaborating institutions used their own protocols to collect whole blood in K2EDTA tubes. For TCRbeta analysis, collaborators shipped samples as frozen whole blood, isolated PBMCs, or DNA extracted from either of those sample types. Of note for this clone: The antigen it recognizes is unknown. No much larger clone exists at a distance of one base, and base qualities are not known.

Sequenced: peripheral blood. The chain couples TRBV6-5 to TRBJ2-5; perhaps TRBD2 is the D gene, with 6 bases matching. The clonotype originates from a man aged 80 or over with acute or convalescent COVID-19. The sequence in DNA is TGTGCCAGCAGCACGGGAGTAGAGACCCAGTACTTC. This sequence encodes CASSTGVETQYF.